Listed below are T cell receptor beta chains from one sample, sequenced in a study of OX40 agonist ivuxolimab in advanced cancers. Clones were read by immunoSEQ multiplex PCR, and TCRdb kept only the in-frame ones, dropping some. The sample gives some 21,000 clones, approximately 86% of which show up once; more than 50% is in the top ten. The sample here was CD4+ or CD8+ T cells sorted from blood, taken in a trial of the OX40 agonist ivuxolimab. These receptors all stem from an adult with an advanced solid tumor such as melanoma, head and neck, liver or kidney cancer. CDR3s include the opening cysteine and the closing phenylalanine or tryptophan. A D gene is named only where the DNA matches it firmly.

TRBV6-5	-	TRBJ1-1	CASSYSLGLKTEAFF
TRBV5-5	TRBD2	TRBJ2-1	CASSFKGIYDGAGLYNEQFF
TRBV29-1	-	TRBJ1-2	CSVEELFGTKYGYTF
TRBV6-5	TRBD1	TRBJ1-2	CASSWTGLEGYTF
TRBV28	-	TRBJ1-1	CASYPVKVITEAFF
TRBV5-1	-	TRBJ1-3	CASSFRNTIYF
TRBV5-1	TRBD1	TRBJ2-1	CASSYLTGGAGNEQFF
TRBV5-4	-	TRBJ2-7	CASSLGENYEQYF
TRBV4-1	-	TRBJ1-4	CASSQFNRVGEKLFF
TRBV15	-	TRBJ1-4	CATSRDPQGGEKLFF
TRBV30	-	TRBJ1-1	CAWSQGRDTEAFF
TRBV7-9	TRBD2	TRBJ2-2	CASSRAGGPNTGELFF
TRBV13	TRBD2	TRBJ2-7	CASSHTGTSGTYEQYF
TRBV9	-	TRBJ2-5	CASSAPRVVQLPGLETQYF
TRBV6-6	TRBD1	TRBJ2-5	CASSYPKGQQKETQYF
TRBV19	-	TRBJ2-7	CASSMGSAPGDEQYF
TRBV19	-	TRBJ2-1	CASGLGNEQFF